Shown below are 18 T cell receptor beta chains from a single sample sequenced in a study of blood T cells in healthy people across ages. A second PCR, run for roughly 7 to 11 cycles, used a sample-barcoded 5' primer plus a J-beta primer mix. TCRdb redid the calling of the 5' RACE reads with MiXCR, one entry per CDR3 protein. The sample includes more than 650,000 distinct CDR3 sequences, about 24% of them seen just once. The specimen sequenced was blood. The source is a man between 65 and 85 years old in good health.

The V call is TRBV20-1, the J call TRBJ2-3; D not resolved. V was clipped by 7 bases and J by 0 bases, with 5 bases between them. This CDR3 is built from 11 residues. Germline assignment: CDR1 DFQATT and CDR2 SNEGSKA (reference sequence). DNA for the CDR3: TGCAGTGAGGGTAGCACAGATACGCAGTATTTT. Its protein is CSEGSTDTQYF.

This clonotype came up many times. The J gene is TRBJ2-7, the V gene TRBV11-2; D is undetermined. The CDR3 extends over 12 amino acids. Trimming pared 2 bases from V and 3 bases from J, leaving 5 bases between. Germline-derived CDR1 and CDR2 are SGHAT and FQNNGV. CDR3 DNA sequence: TGTGCCAGCAGCTTACAGGTCTACGAGCAGTACTTC. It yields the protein CASSLQVYEQYF.

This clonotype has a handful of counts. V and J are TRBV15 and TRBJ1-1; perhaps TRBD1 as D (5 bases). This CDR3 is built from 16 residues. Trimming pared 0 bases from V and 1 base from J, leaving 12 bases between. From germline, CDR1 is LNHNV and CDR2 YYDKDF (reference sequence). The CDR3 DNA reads TGTGCCACCAGCAGAGATCTCGTCACAGGGAACACTGAAGCTTTCTTT. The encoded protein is CATSRDLVTGNTEAFF.

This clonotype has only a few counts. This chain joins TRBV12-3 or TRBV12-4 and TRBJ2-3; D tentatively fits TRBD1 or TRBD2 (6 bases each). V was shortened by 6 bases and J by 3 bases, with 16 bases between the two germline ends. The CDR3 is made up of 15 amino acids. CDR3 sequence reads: CASSPEGVGTDTQYF. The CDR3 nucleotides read TGTGCCAGCAGCCCGGAGGGGGTGGGGACAGATACGCAGTATTTT.

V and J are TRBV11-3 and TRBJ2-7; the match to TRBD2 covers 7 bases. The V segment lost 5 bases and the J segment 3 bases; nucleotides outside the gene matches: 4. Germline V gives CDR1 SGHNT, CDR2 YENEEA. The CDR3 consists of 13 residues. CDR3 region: CASSGDYLYEQYV. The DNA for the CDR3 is TGTGCCAGCAGCGGGGACTACCTCTACGAGCAGTACGTC.

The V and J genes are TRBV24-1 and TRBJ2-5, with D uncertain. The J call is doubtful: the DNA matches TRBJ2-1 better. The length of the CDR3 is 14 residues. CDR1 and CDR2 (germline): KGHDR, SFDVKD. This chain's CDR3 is CATSDLFRPNEQFF. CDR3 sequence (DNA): TGTGCCACCAGTGATTTGTTTAGGCCCAATGAGCAGTTCTTC.

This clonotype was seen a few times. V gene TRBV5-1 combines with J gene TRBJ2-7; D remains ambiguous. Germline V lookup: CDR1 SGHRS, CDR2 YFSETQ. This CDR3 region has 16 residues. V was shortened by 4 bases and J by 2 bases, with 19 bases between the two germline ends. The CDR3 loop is CASSLTTLAFPYEQYF. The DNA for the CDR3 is TGCGCCAGCAGCCTGACGACTCTGGCGTTCCCCTACGAGCAGTACTTC. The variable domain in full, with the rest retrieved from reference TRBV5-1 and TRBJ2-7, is KAGVTQTPRYLIKTRGQQVTLSCSPISGHRSVSWYQQTPGQGLQFLFEYFSETQRNKGNFPGRFSGRQFSNSRSEMNVSTLELGDSALYLCASSLTTLAFPYEQYFGPGTRLTVT.

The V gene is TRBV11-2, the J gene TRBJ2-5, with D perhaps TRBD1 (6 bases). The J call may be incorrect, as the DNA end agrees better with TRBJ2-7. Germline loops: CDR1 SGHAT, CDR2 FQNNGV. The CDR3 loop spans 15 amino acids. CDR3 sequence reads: CASSSNRESVYEQYF. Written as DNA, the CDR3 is TGTGCCAGCAGCTCTAACAGGGAAAGCGTATACGAGCAGTACTTC.

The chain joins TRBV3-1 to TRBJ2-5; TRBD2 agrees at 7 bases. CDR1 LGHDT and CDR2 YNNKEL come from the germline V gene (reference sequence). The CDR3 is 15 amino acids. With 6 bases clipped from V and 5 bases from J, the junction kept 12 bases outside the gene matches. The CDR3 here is CASRFGTTTWETQYF. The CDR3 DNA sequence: TGTGCCAGCAGGTTTGGGACTACAACGTGGGAGACCCAGTACTTC.

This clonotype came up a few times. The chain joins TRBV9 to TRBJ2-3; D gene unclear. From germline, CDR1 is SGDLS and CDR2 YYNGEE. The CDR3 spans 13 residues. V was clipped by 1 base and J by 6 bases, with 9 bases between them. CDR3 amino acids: CASSVSSWDTQYF. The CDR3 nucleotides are TGTGCCAGCAGCGTATCTTCATGGGATACGCAGTATTTT.

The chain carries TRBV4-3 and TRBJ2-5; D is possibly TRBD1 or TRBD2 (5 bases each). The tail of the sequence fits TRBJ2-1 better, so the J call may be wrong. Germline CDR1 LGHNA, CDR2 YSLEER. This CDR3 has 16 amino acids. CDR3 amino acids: CASSQEGGGLSNEQFF. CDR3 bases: TGCGCCAGCAGCCAAGAAGGTGGGGGTTTGAGCAATGAGCAGTTCTTC.

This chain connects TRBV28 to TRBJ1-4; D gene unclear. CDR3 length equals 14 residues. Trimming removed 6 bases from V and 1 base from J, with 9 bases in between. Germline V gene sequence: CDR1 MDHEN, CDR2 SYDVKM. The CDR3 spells CASSFPLTNEKLFF. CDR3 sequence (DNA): TGTGCCAGCAGCTTTCCCCTAACTAATGAAAAACTGTTTTTT.

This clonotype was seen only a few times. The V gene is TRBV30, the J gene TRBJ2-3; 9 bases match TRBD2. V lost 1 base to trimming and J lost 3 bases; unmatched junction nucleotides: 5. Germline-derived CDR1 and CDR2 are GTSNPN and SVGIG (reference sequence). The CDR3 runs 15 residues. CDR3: CAWSAGSGRTDTQYF. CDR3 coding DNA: TGTGCCTGGAGTGCGGGTAGCGGGAGAACAGATACGCAGTATTTT.

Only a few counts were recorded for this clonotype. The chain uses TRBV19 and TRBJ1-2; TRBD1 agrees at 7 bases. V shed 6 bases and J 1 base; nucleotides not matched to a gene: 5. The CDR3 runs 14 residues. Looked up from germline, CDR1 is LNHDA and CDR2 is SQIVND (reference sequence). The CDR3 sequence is CASRLQGHNYGYTF. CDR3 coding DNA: TGTGCCAGTAGGTTACAGGGGCATAACTATGGCTACACCTTC.

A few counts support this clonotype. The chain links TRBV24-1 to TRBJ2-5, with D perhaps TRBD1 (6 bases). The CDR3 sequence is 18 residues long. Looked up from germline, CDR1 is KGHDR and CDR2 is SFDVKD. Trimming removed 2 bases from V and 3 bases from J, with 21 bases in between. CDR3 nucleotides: TGTGCCACCAGTGATTGGCCCTCGACAGGAACCGTGGAAGAGACCCAGTACTTC. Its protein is CATSDWPSTGTVEETQYF.

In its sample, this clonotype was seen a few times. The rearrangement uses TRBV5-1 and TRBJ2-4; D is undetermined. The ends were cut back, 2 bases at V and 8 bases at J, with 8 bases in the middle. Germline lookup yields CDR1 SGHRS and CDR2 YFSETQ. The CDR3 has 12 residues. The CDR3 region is CASSLTRDIQYF. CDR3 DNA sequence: TGCGCCAGCAGCTTAACAAGGGACATTCAGTACTTC.

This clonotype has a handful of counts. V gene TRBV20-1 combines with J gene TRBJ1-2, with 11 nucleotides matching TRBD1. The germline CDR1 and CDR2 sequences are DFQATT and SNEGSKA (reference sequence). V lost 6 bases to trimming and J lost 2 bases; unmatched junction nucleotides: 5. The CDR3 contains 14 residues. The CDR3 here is CSALDRGRNYGYTF. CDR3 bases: TGCAGTGCCTTGGACAGGGGGCGCAACTATGGCTACACCTTC.

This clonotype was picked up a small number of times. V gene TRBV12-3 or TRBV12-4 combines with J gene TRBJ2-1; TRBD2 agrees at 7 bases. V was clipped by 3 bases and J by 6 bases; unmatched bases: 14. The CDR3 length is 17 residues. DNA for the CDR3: TGTGCCAGCAGTTTGACGATACTGGCGGGAGTGGGCAATGAGCAGTTCTTC. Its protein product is CASSLTILAGVGNEQFF.